These 27 T cell receptor beta chains were sequenced from one sample in a study of response to subunit inactivated influenza vaccine. TCRdb redid the calling of the RT-PCR reads with MiXCR, one entry per CDR3 protein. The table has around 490,000 distinct CDR3 sequences, 6% to 9% seen once; the top ten hold over 10%. The sequencing here drew on PBMCs from blood, taken less than 25 months after vaccination. The source of these receptors is a man aged 45 to 70 who received an inactivated influenza vaccine.

V is TRBV29-1 and J is TRBJ1-1; weak D call: TRBD1 (5 bases). The length of the CDR3 is 15 residues. Deletions cut 5 bases from V and 2 bases from J, with 18 bases between. Germline V gives CDR1 SQVTM, CDR2 ANQGSEA. CDR3 nucleotide sequence: TGCAGCGTTCCTGGGGGACGGGCTGTAAACACTGAAGCTTTCTTT. Translation gives CSVPGGRAVNTEAFF.

This clonotype came up a few times. The rearrangement links TRBV29-1 to TRBJ2-7; 7 bases map to TRBD2. The CDR3 has 15 amino acids. The V segment lost 6 bases and the J segment 0 bases; nucleotides outside the gene matches: 11. From germline, CDR1 is SQVTM and CDR2 ANQGSEA. The CDR3 DNA is TGCAGCGTAAGAGCGGGGAGTCCCCTCTCCTACGAGCAGTACTTC. It codes for CSVRAGSPLSYEQYF.

This clonotype was observed at least ten times. This chain connects TRBV5-1 to TRBJ2-3; 8 bases align to TRBD2. The CDR3 consists of 17 residues. The V and J ends lost 0 bases and 0 bases, in that order; junction bases with no gene match: 6. CDR1 and CDR2 (germline): SGHRS, YFSETQ. The DNA for the CDR3 is TGCGCCAGCAGCTTGGCCGGACGGGAGGGGAGCACAGATACGCAGTATTTT. Its protein product is CASSLAGREGSTDTQYF.

The chain combines TRBV9 with TRBJ2-5; D possibly matches TRBD1 or TRBD2 (7 bases each). CDR1 is SGDLS, CDR2 YYNGEE, per germline. Trimming removed 4 bases from V and 1 base from J, with 14 bases in between. This CDR3 has 15 residues. In DNA form, the CDR3 reads TGTGCCAGCAGCTCCCGGGGGGACAGCCAAGAGACCCAGTACTTC. This codes for CASSSRGDSQETQYF. Combining the CDR3 with reference TRBV9 and TRBJ2-5 gives the whole variable domain DSGVTQTPKHLITATGQRVTLRCSPRSGDLSVYWYQQSLDQGLQFLIQYYNGEERAKGNILERFSAQQFPDLHSELNLSSLELGDSALYFCASSSRGDSQETQYFGPGTRLLVL.

The chain joins TRBV7-2 to TRBJ2-7, with D tentatively TRBD1 (6 bases). Germline V gene data show CDR1 as SGHTA and CDR2 as FQGNSA. CDR3 length: 16 residues. V was clipped by 1 base and J by 3 bases, with 16 bases between them. The CDR3: CASSLGKQGFVYEQYF. CDR3 DNA sequence: TGTGCCAGCAGCTTAGGAAAACAGGGTTTCGTCTACGAGCAGTACTTC.

This clonotype came up many times. The rearrangement uses TRBV24-1 and TRBJ2-1, with D perhaps TRBD1 (6 bases). Germline V gene sequence: CDR1 KGHDR, CDR2 SFDVKD. Trimming stripped 1 base from V and 7 bases from J, with 19 bases between. The CDR3 sequence is 17 residues long. CDR3 sequence reads: CATSDFPTGMVRNEQFF. CDR3 DNA: TGTGCCACCAGTGATTTCCCCACAGGGATGGTGAGGAATGAGCAGTTCTTC.

This clonotype was counted a few times. This rearrangement joins TRBV6-5 to TRBJ2-5; the D call may be TRBD1 or TRBD2 (5 bases each). V gave up 4 bases and J gave up 5 bases, with 20 bases separating them. There are 16 residues in the CDR3. The germline CDR1 and CDR2 sequences are MNHEY and SVGAGI. The CDR3 nucleotides read TGTGCCAGCAGTTCGCCCAATAAACGGGGCCTGGAGACCCAGTACTTC. Its protein is CASSSPNKRGLETQYF.

This clonotype occurred many times. The gene calls are TRBV7-2 and TRBJ1-6; D not resolved. The CDR3 consists of 16 residues. CDR1 is SGHTA and CDR2 is FQGNSA in the germline V gene. Trimming shortened V by 3 bases and J by 5 bases, and 14 bases separated the two germline ends. The CDR3 here is CASSFSRGRHNSPLHF. The CDR3 DNA reads TGTGCCAGCAGCTTTAGCCGAGGACGACATAATTCACCCCTCCACTTT.

This clonotype was recorded at least ten times. DNA of the CDR3: TGTGCCAGCAGTTTTCCGGGAGGTGAAGCTTTCTTT. It is translated as CASSFPGGEAFF. The chain joins TRBV12-3 or TRBV12-4 to TRBJ1-1, with D unclear. The V and J ends lost 3 bases and 7 bases respectively, with 9 bases between them. This CDR3 is 12 amino acids long.

This clonotype has a handful of counts. This sequence joins TRBV2 and TRBJ2-6; D gene ambiguous. Trimming pared 9 bases from V and 0 bases from J, leaving 6 bases between. The CDR3 covers 13 residues. The germline V gene has CDR1 SNHLY and CDR2 FYNNEI. As DNA, the CDR3 is TGTGCCAGTATGATCTCTGGGGCCAACGTCCTGACTTTC. This encodes CASMISGANVLTF.

This clonotype was seen many times. The chain is built from TRBV29-1 and TRBJ2-7; D is perhaps TRBD1 (5 bases). Germline V gene sequence: CDR1 SQVTM, CDR2 ANQGSEA. Trimming removed 7 bases at V and 6 bases at J, with 13 bases between. The CDR3 extends over 11 amino acids. DNA of the CDR3: TGCAGCGCCCGCGAAACAGGCGAGCAGTACTTC. As protein: CSARETGEQYF.

The chain links TRBV7-2 to TRBJ1-5; TRBD1 might be the D (5 bases). Trimming cost V 1 base and J 2 bases, with 12 bases left between them. The CDR3 covers 16 residues. From germline, CDR1 is SGHTA and CDR2 FQGNSA. CDR3 DNA: TGTGCCAGCAGCTTAGGTCGGGGCGTGGGCAATCAGCCCCAGCATTTT. The encoded protein is CASSLGRGVGNQPQHF.

A single count supports this clonotype. This could be a read error, since a much larger clone is one nucleotide away. The rearrangement links TRBV3-1 to TRBJ2-3; possible D gene TRBD1, 5 bases. Germline lookup yields CDR1 LGHDT and CDR2 YNNKEL (reference sequence). The germline V and J ends were trimmed by 8 bases and 0 bases, with 21 bases remaining between them. The CDR3 length is 17 residues. The CDR3 sequence is CASCRSFGHSSTDTQYF. CDR3 in DNA: TGTGCCAGCTGCCGGAGTTTTGGACACTCAAGCACAGATACGCAGTATTTT.

This clonotype was recorded at least ten times. The rearrangement links TRBV20-1 to TRBJ2-3; 8 bases map to TRBD2. From germline, CDR1 is DFQATT and CDR2 SNEGSKA (reference sequence). Trimming cost V 6 bases and J 0 bases; bases outside gene matches: 8. The CDR3 covers 15 residues. The CDR3 DNA follows: TGCAGTGCCGACCGGGGGGGACCTAGCACAGATACGCAGTATTTT. Translating gives CSADRGGPSTDTQYF.

This chain uses TRBV20-1 with TRBJ1-5; 8 nucleotides line up with TRBD1. This CDR3 is built from 15 residues. In germline, CDR1 is DFQATT, CDR2 SNEGSKA (reference sequence). Germline trimming cut 6 bases from V and 2 bases from J; bases unmatched to any gene: 9. The CDR3 region has the DNA TGCAGTGCCACAGGACAGGGAATAGGCAATCAGCCCCAGCATTTT. As protein: CSATGQGIGNQPQHF.

This clonotype was seen repeatedly, ten times or more. The gene calls are TRBV30 and TRBJ2-1; TRBD1 matches at 8 bases. The CDR3 has 15 amino acids. The junction had 8 bases not matched to a gene; V was cut back by 3 bases and J by 4 bases. In germline, CDR1 is GTSNPN, CDR2 SVGIG (reference sequence). The CDR3 nucleotides are TGTGCCTGGAGGGCGACAGGGGACGGATACAATGAGCAGTTCTTC. Protein sequence: CAWRATGDGYNEQFF.

A few counts support this clonotype. The genes are TRBV5-1 and TRBJ2-3, with 11 positions matching TRBD1. The CDR3 runs 13 residues. Per germline, CDR1 SGHRS and CDR2 YFSETQ. The trim removed 7 bases at V and 4 bases at J, leaving 2 bases unmatched. CDR3 sequence reads: CASGQGAADTQYF. CDR3 DNA sequence: TGCGCCAGCGGACAGGGGGCGGCAGATACGCAGTATTTT. Drawing the rest from reference TRBV5-1 and TRBJ2-3, the complete variable domain is KAGVTQTPRYLIKTRGQQVTLSCSPISGHRSVSWYQQTPGQGLQFLFEYFSETQRNKGNFPGRFSGRQFSNSRSEMNVSTLELGDSALYLCASGQGAADTQYFGPGTRLTVL.

The rearrangement links TRBV13 to TRBJ1-6, with 7 bases that match TRBD1. The germline gives CDR1 PRHDT, CDR2 FYEKMQ (reference sequence). There are 14 residues in the CDR3. V dropped 5 bases and J dropped 7; count of bases not matched to a gene: 5. CDR3 in amino acids: CASSAGTANSPLHF. The CDR3 nucleotides read TGTGCCAGCAGCGCGGGGACAGCGAATTCACCCCTCCACTTT.

As regards this clonotype: One junction end disagrees with the germline gene, perhaps due to a read error. The V and J genes are TRBV20-1 and TRBJ2-3; tentatively, D is TRBD1 (6 bases). CDR1 is DFQATT, CDR2 SNEGSKA, per germline (reference sequence). The CDR3 runs to 17 residues. This CDR3 is CSARGTQGPRGTDTQYF. The CDR3 DNA reads TGCAGTGCGAGAGGGACGCAGGGGCCTAGGGGAACAGATACGCAGTATTTT.

This clonotype has just a few counts. This could be a read error, since a much larger clone is one nucleotide away. The CDR3 DNA reads as TGTGCCAGCAGCTGGGACGACTCCTACAATGAGCAGTTCTTC. The encoded protein is CASSWDDSYNEQFF. The rearrangement joins TRBV7-9 to TRBJ2-1; D tentatively reads TRBD1 or TRBD2 (5 bases each). CDR3 length: 14 residues. CDR1 is SEHNR and CDR2 is FQNEAQ in the germline V gene (reference sequence). V lost 4 bases and J 0 bases, leaving 7 bases between the germline ends.

This sequence joins TRBV5-1 and TRBJ2-3; D might be TRBD2 (6 bases). The CDR3 has 13 amino acids. V lost 5 bases to trimming and J lost 6 bases, with 13 bases between them. Germline CDR1 SGHRS, CDR2 YFSETQ. CDR3 DNA: TGCGCCAGCAGGAAGCGGGCTGGGGATACGCAGTATTTT. Translated: CASRKRAGDTQYF.

This clonotype was recorded many times. This chain connects TRBV20-1 to TRBJ2-1; D might be TRBD1 or TRBD2, each matching 5 bases. CDR1 is DFQATT and CDR2 is SNEGSKA in the germline V gene (reference sequence). The CDR3 contains 11 residues. Deletions cut 3 bases from V and 8 bases from J, with 8 bases between. The CDR3 region is CSASWGYEQFF. In nucleotides, the CDR3 is TGCAGTGCTAGCTGGGGGTATGAGCAGTTCTTC.

This clonotype was seen ten or more times. The chain links TRBV6-2 or TRBV6-3 to TRBJ2-1; 8 nucleotides match TRBD2. Germline loops: CDR1 MNHEY, CDR2 SVGEGT. The CDR3 runs 18 residues. V lost 6 bases to trimming and J lost 4 bases; unmatched junction nucleotides: 17. The CDR3 loop is CASSNDGTGGRAYNEQFF. DNA for the CDR3: TGTGCCAGCAGCAATGATGGTACGGGGGGGCGTGCTTACAATGAGCAGTTCTTC.

The chain employs TRBV5-1 and TRBJ2-7, with a weak D call TRBD2 (6 bases). V lost 4 bases, J lost 0 bases, and 14 bases lay in between. Germline values: CDR1 SGHRS, CDR2 YFSETQ. This CDR3 contains 15 residues. The CDR3: CASSGGASSSYEQYF. CDR3 nucleotide sequence: TGCGCCAGCAGCGGAGGGGCATCGAGCTCCTACGAGCAGTACTTC.

This clonotype has a handful of counts. This chain connects TRBV20-1 to TRBJ1-5, with D uncertain. The CDR3 is made up of 13 amino acids. Trimming removed 3 bases from V and 9 bases from J, with 15 bases in between. CDR1 DFQATT and CDR2 SNEGSKA come from the germline V gene (reference sequence). CDR3 coding DNA: TGCAGTGCTAGGCGGGAGGGCAGGCGGCCCCAGCATTTT. Translation gives CSARREGRRPQHF.

This clonotype came up many times. The rearrangement uses TRBV9 and TRBJ1-5, with 10 bases that match TRBD1. J was trimmed by 0 bases and V by 1 base; bases with no gene match: 22. CDR1 and CDR2 from the germline V gene are SGDLS and YYNGEE. The CDR3 extends over 23 amino acids. CDR3 loop: CASSVTYPLWTGGGLYSNQPQHF. The CDR3, as DNA: TGTGCCAGCAGCGTAACGTACCCCCTTTGGACAGGGGGGGGTCTGTATAGCAATCAGCCCCAGCATTTT.

This clonotype was observed many times. The CDR3 region has the DNA TGTGCCAGCAGTTTAGGCAGCCAAGAGACCCAGTACTTC. This translates into CASSLGSQETQYF. The chain couples TRBV12-3 or TRBV12-4 to TRBJ2-5, with D uncertain. The CDR3 runs to 13 residues. V was pared by 1 base and J by 1 base, with 4 bases between.